The 17 T cell receptor beta chains given below trace back to one sample, sequenced in a study of blood T cell repertoires in COVID-19. Measured with immunoSEQ multiplex PCR; TCRdb has only the in-frame clones, and not every one. The sample contains 300,000 or so clones, about 82% of which appear only once. Sequenced: peripheral blood. These TCRs come from a woman between 50 and 59 years old with acute or convalescent COVID-19.

The chain employs TRBV28 and TRBJ1-1; TRBD1 agrees at 7 bases. The V and J ends lost 5 bases and 0 bases, in that order; junction bases with no gene match: 12. Per germline, CDR1 MDHEN and CDR2 SYDVKM. The CDR3 is made up of 17 amino acids. The DNA for the CDR3 is TGTGCCAGCAGTGCTCCGGGACAGTATTCCATGAACACTGAAGCTTTCTTT. Amino acids: CASSAPGQYSMNTEAFF.

This rearrangement joins TRBV9 to TRBJ2-1, with TRBD2 matching over 7 bases. The CDR3 consists of 14 residues. The germline gives CDR1 SGDLS, CDR2 YYNGEE. Trimming at V came to 0 bases and at J to 5 bases, leaving 2 bases not matched to a gene. CDR3 sequence: CASSVVGGDNEQFF. As DNA, the CDR3 is TGTGCCAGCAGCGTAGTGGGAGGGGACAATGAGCAGTTCTTC. Using reference TRBV9 and TRBJ2-1 for the parts outside the CDR3, the full variable domain is DSGVTQTPKHLITATGQRVTLRCSPRSGDLSVYWYQQSLDQGLQFLIQYYNGEERAKGNILERFSAQQFPDLHSELNLSSLELGDSALYFCASSVVGGDNEQFFGPGTRLTVL.

This clone showed up just once. This chain connects TRBV3-1 (or the pseudogene TRBV3-2) to TRBJ2-1; perhaps TRBD1 as D (6 bases). Trimming shortened V by 2 bases and J by 8 bases, and 16 bases separated the two germline ends. Germline V CDR1 and CDR2: LGHDT, YNNKEL (reference sequence). The CDR3 loop spans 15 amino acids. DNA for the CDR3: TGTGCCAGCAGCCAATTTTCCGCAGGGGTCGATGAGCAGTTCTTC. Translated, it gives CASSQFSAGVDEQFF.

Concerning this clone itself: Within the sample, other DNA sequences also encode this same CDR3. CDR3 DNA sequence: TGTGCCAGCAGCTTAGTGGGTAGCGGCTACGAGCAGTACTTC. Residues: CASSLVGSGYEQYF. The rearrangement links TRBV7-2 to TRBJ2-7; tentatively, D is TRBD2 (6 bases). CDR1 is SGHTA, CDR2 FQGNSA, per germline. The CDR3 contains 14 residues. V dropped 1 base and J dropped 3 bases, with 10 bases sitting between them. Full variable domain (outside the CDR3, taken from reference TRBV7-2 and TRBJ2-7): GAGVSQSPSNKVTEKGKDVELRCDPISGHTALYWYRQSLGQGLEFLIYFQGNSAPDKSGLPSDRFSAERTGGSVSTLTIQRTQQEDSAVYLCASSLVGSGYEQYFGPGTRLTVT.

The genes are TRBV9 and TRBJ2-7; TRBD2 matches 9 bases. The CDR3 has 16 residues. CDR1 is SGDLS, CDR2 YYNGEE, per germline. V lost 4 bases, J lost 3 bases, and 11 bases stayed unmatched. The CDR3 sequence is CASSPSSGSKNYEQYF. The CDR3 nucleotides are TGTGCCAGCAGCCCCAGTAGCGGGAGTAAAAACTACGAGCAGTACTTC.

The chain recombines TRBV2 with TRBJ1-5; 8 bases are shared with TRBD1. The V segment lost 5 bases and the J segment 4 bases; nucleotides outside the gene matches: 7. The CDR3 has 15 residues. CDR1 is SNHLY, CDR2 FYNNEI, per germline. DNA of the CDR3: TGTGCCAGCAGTCGCGACCGGACAGGGAATCAGCCCCAGCATTTT. Translated, it gives CASSRDRTGNQPQHF.

The chain links TRBV27 to TRBJ1-6; D gene uncertain. Germline CDR1 is MNHEY and CDR2 is SMNVEV (reference sequence). Trimming shortened V by 7 bases and J by 10 bases, and 23 bases separated the two germline ends. The CDR3 has 16 residues. In DNA form, the CDR3 reads TGTGCCAGCACGAGTCTGGCGTTTGGAGATCAATCACCCCTCCACTTT. Translated: CASTSLAFGDQSPLHF.

This clone has more than one count but fewer than ten. The gene calls are TRBV7-3 and TRBJ2-1, with D maybe TRBD2 (6 bases). The germline V gene encodes CDR1 SGHTA and CDR2 FQGTGA. This CDR3 spans 14 amino acids. V lost 3 bases and J lost 5, with 11 bases in between. The CDR3 spells CASSFQGLNNEQFF. Here the CDR3 DNA reads TGTGCCAGCAGCTTCCAGGGACTCAACAATGAGCAGTTCTTC. Filled out from reference TRBV7-3 and TRBJ2-1, the complete variable domain reads GAGVSQTPSNKVTEKGKYVELRCDPISGHTALYWYRQSLGQGPEFLIYFQGTGAADDSGLPNDRFFAVRPEGSVSTLKIQRTERGDSAVYLCASSFQGLNNEQFFGPGTRLTVL.

The chain joins TRBV28 to TRBJ2-7, with 8 nucleotides matching TRBD2. CDR1 and CDR2 from the germline V gene are MDHEN and SYDVKM. V dropped 6 bases and J dropped 2; count of bases not matched to a gene: 9. The CDR3 is 15 amino acids. In DNA, the CDR3 is TGTGCCAGCAGCCCATTAGAGACTAGCGCCTACGAGCAGTACTTC. It is translated as CASSPLETSAYEQYF.

The chain employs TRBV4-3 and TRBJ1-1; a weak D match, TRBD1 (5 bases). V was clipped by 1 base and J by 10 bases, with 16 bases between them. The CDR3 covers 14 residues. CDR1 and CDR2 from the germline V gene are LGHNA and YSLEER. The chain's CDR3 is CASSQVVTRATAFF. The DNA for the CDR3 is TGCGCCAGCAGCCAAGTTGTGACCAGGGCAACAGCTTTCTTT.

The chain has TRBV7-2 and TRBJ2-7; maybe TRBD1 (5 bases). The CDR3 is made up of 12 amino acids. The germline V and J ends were trimmed by 3 bases and 8 bases, with 11 bases remaining between them. Germline V CDR1 and CDR2: SGHTA, FQGNSA. CDR3 DNA sequence: TGTGCCAGCAGCTTTGTTAGGACAAAGCAGTACTTC. It yields the protein CASSFVRTKQYF.

The genes are TRBV24-1 and TRBJ2-3; 7 nucleotides match TRBD1. V trimming: 3 bases; J trimming: 2 bases; junction bases outside the gene matches: 7. The CDR3 extends over 16 amino acids. The germline V gene has CDR1 KGHDR and CDR2 SFDVKD. CDR3 DNA sequence: TGTGCCACCAGTGATGACAGGGACAGATCCACAGATACGCAGTATTTT. Its protein product is CATSDDRDRSTDTQYF.

J is TRBJ2-7 and V is TRBV6-2 or TRBV6-3; perhaps TRBD2 as D (7 bases). CDR1 is MNHEY, CDR2 SVGEGT, per germline. The CDR3 totals 15 residues. V was clipped by 4 bases and J by 4 bases, with 17 bases between them. In DNA form, the CDR3 reads TGTGCCAGCAGTTTCGGGGGGCAATTCGGGTACGAGCAGTACTTC. This translates into CASSFGGQFGYEQYF.

The gene calls are TRBV19 and TRBJ2-5, with D possibly matching TRBD1 (6 bases). The V and J ends lost 4 bases and 7 bases respectively, with 16 bases between them. Germline values: CDR1 LNHDA, CDR2 SQIVND (reference sequence). The length of the CDR3 is 14 residues. The CDR3 DNA reads as TGTGCCAGTAGTAGGCCAGGGGATGAGGTGACCCAGTACTTC. Translating gives CASSRPGDEVTQYF.

This sequence joins TRBV6-1 and TRBJ2-3; 7 bases are a match to TRBD2. The CDR3 length is 13 residues. Per the germline V gene, CDR1 is MNHNS and CDR2 is SASEGT. The J segment lost 14 bases and the V segment lost 1 base, leaving 9 bases of the junction unmatched. CDR3 in amino acids: CASSEESGGSMYF. In DNA, the CDR3 is TGTGCCAGCAGTGAAGAAAGCGGCGGGAGTATGTATTTT.

The V gene is TRBV25-1, the J gene TRBJ1-2; maybe TRBD1 (5 bases). CDR1 and CDR2 from the germline V gene are MGHDK and SYGVNS. V lost 4 bases and J lost 8, with 11 bases in between. The CDR3 is 12 residues long. The chain's CDR3 is CASSVVQGGYTF. CDR3 sequence (DNA): TGTGCCAGCAGTGTTGTGCAGGGCGGCTACACCTTC.

The V call is TRBV28, the J call TRBJ2-2; possibly TRBD1 for D (5 bases). This CDR3 is built from 13 residues. Trimming took off 6 bases at V and 8 bases at J, with 13 bases between the two ends. Germline CDR1 and CDR2: MDHEN and SYDVKM. The CDR3 here is CASRLPGRGELFF. The CDR3 DNA sequence: TGTGCCAGCAGGCTTCCAGGGCGGGGGGAGCTGTTTTTT.